The rows below give T cell receptor beta chains drawn from one sample of a study of OX40 agonist ivuxolimab in advanced cancers. The repertoire was sequenced with immunoSEQ multiplex PCR; TCRdb's copy has only in-frame clones and lacks some. The sample yields tens of thousands of clones, roughly 87% seen once. The sample was CD4+ or CD8+ T cells sorted from blood, taken in a trial of the OX40 agonist ivuxolimab. Receptors originate from an adult with an advanced solid tumor such as melanoma, head and neck, liver or kidney cancer. The CDR3 runs from the conserved cysteine through the conserved F or W. D genes are given only for firm matches. Expanded clones get a size class; other rows say once, few or many, or leave the size out.

v_call: TRBV30
d_call: -
clone_size: -
j_call: TRBJ2-3
cdr3_aa: CAWTSLGANTDTQYF
cdr3_nt: TGTGCCTGGACCAGTCTGGGGGCCAACACAGATACGCAGTATTTT

v_call: TRBV6-1
d_call: -
clone_size: -
j_call: TRBJ1-2
cdr3_aa: CASRNREANYGYTF
cdr3_nt: TGTGCCAGCCGGAACAGGGAGGCTAACTATGGCTACACCTTC

v_call: TRBV29-1
d_call: TRBD2
clone_size: -
j_call: TRBJ2-1
cdr3_aa: CSVEGGRGGNEQFF
cdr3_nt: TGCAGCGTTGAAGGCGGACGGGGGGGCAATGAGCAGTTCTTC

v_call: TRBV28
d_call: -
clone_size: -
j_call: TRBJ2-7
cdr3_aa: CASSFGGGYEQYF
cdr3_nt: TGTGCCAGCAGTTTTGGAGGGGGCTACGAGCAGTACTTC

v_call: TRBV20-1
d_call: TRBD1
clone_size: -
j_call: TRBJ2-5
cdr3_aa: CSYTGAAAQYF
cdr3_nt: TGCAGTTATACAGGGGCAGCGGCCCAGTACTTC

v_call: TRBV5-1
d_call: TRBD1
clone_size: -
j_call: TRBJ2-7
cdr3_aa: CASSFGQGAPEQYF
cdr3_nt: TGCGCCAGCAGCTTTGGTCAGGGGGCGCCCGAGCAGTACTTC

v_call: TRBV2
d_call: TRBD1
clone_size: -
j_call: TRBJ1-5
cdr3_aa: CASKRWEGAGDQPQHF
cdr3_nt: TGTGCCAGCAAACGATGGGAGGGGGCGGGGGATCAGCCCCAGCATTTT

v_call: TRBV6-1
d_call: TRBD1
clone_size: -
j_call: TRBJ2-7
cdr3_aa: CASSDLGTGIYEQYF
cdr3_nt: TGTGCCAGCAGCGACCTCGGGACAGGGATCTACGAGCAGTACTTC

v_call: TRBV5-8
d_call: TRBD2
clone_size: -
j_call: TRBJ2-2
cdr3_aa: CASSRALAGGTGELFF
cdr3_nt: TGTGCCAGCAGCCGTGCCCTAGCGGGAGGTACCGGGGAGCTGTTTTTT

v_call: TRBV6-6
d_call: TRBD1
clone_size: -
j_call: TRBJ1-2
cdr3_aa: CASSYGQGRNYGYTF
cdr3_nt: TGTGCCAGCAGTTACGGACAGGGGCGAAACTATGGCTACACCTTC

v_call: TRBV11-2
d_call: -
clone_size: -
j_call: TRBJ2-2
cdr3_aa: CASSSRGVNTGELFF
cdr3_nt: TGTGCCAGCAGCTCCAGAGGTGTAAACACCGGGGAGCTGTTTTTT

v_call: TRBV27
d_call: -
clone_size: -
j_call: TRBJ2-7
cdr3_aa: CASSLDRDYEQYF
cdr3_nt: TGTGCCAGCAGTTTGGACAGAGACTACGAGCAGTACTTC

v_call: TRBV30
d_call: TRBD1
clone_size: once
j_call: TRBJ1-3
cdr3_aa: CAWRSRGYGNTIYF
cdr3_nt: TGTGCCTGGAGGTCCAGGGGGTATGGAAACACCATATATTTT

v_call: TRBV10-1
d_call: -
clone_size: -
j_call: TRBJ2-1
cdr3_aa: CASSAPHRAYNEQFF
cdr3_nt: TGCGCCAGCAGTGCGCCCCACCGGGCCTACAATGAGCAGTTCTTC

v_call: TRBV21-1
d_call: -
clone_size: -
j_call: TRBJ2-7
cdr3_aa: CASSSGGIPYEQYF
cdr3_nt: TGTGCCAGCAGCAGTGGAGGGATTCCCTACGAGCAGTACTTC

v_call: TRBV30
d_call: -
clone_size: -
j_call: TRBJ2-5
cdr3_aa: CAWTLDQETQYF
cdr3_nt: TGTGCCTGGACCCTAGACCAAGAGACCCAGTACTTC

v_call: TRBV7-3
d_call: -
clone_size: -
j_call: TRBJ2-7
cdr3_aa: CAPRRDLHEQYF
cdr3_nt: TGTGCCCCGAGGAGGGACTTGCACGAGCAGTACTTC

v_call: TRBV6-1
d_call: -
clone_size: -
j_call: TRBJ2-3
cdr3_aa: CASKMVSADTQYF
cdr3_nt: TGTGCCAGCAAAATGGTCAGTGCAGATACGCAGTATTTT

v_call: TRBV7-3
d_call: -
clone_size: -
j_call: TRBJ1-1
cdr3_aa: CASSLMRDTEAFF
cdr3_nt: TGTGCCAGCAGCTTAATGCGGGACACTGAAGCTTTCTTT

v_call: TRBV19
d_call: -
clone_size: few
j_call: TRBJ2-1
cdr3_aa: CASSRGGLRNEQFF
cdr3_nt: TGTGCCAGTAGTAGAGGGGGTCTGCGCAATGAGCAGTTCTTC

v_call: TRBV11-2
d_call: -
clone_size: -
j_call: TRBJ1-5
cdr3_aa: CASSPYSNQPQHF
cdr3_nt: TGTGCCAGCAGCCCCTATAGCAATCAGCCCCAGCATTTT

v_call: TRBV7-8
d_call: -
clone_size: -
j_call: TRBJ2-7
cdr3_aa: CASSAGTGAYEQYF
cdr3_nt: TGTGCCAGCAGCGCCGGGACGGGGGCCTACGAGCAGTACTTC

v_call: TRBV11-2
d_call: TRBD2
clone_size: -
j_call: TRBJ2-1
cdr3_aa: CASSLSLAGSEQFF
cdr3_nt: TGTGCCAGCAGCTTAAGTCTAGCGGGAAGCGAGCAGTTCTTC

v_call: TRBV10-1
d_call: -
clone_size: -
j_call: TRBJ2-2
cdr3_aa: CASSGGPGELFF
cdr3_nt: TGCGCCAGCAGTGGGGGGCCCGGGGAGCTGTTTTTT

v_call: TRBV18
d_call: -
clone_size: -
j_call: TRBJ2-5
cdr3_aa: CASSPLVDETQYF
cdr3_nt: TGTGCCAGCTCACCACTGGTCGATGAGACCCAGTACTTC

v_call: TRBV7-2
d_call: -
clone_size: -
j_call: TRBJ2-1
cdr3_aa: CASSLGQRQGQFF
cdr3_nt: TGTGCCAGCAGCTTAGGACAGCGGCAGGGGCAGTTCTTC

v_call: TRBV19
d_call: -
clone_size: -
j_call: TRBJ1-1
cdr3_aa: CASSISRDTEAFF
cdr3_nt: TGTGCCAGTAGTATATCGAGGGACACTGAAGCTTTCTTT

v_call: TRBV4-2
d_call: -
clone_size: -
j_call: TRBJ2-7
cdr3_aa: CASSQISSYEQYF
cdr3_nt: TGTGCCAGCAGCCAAATTAGCTCCTACGAGCAGTACTTC

v_call: TRBV7-3
d_call: -
clone_size: -
j_call: TRBJ2-2
cdr3_aa: CASSFSSVGGELFF
cdr3_nt: TGTGCCAGCAGCTTTTCGTCAGTCGGCGGGGAGCTGTTTTTT

v_call: TRBV30
d_call: -
clone_size: -
j_call: TRBJ1-3
cdr3_aa: CAWTRDHSSGNTIYF
cdr3_nt: TGTGCCTGGACCCGAGATCACAGCTCTGGAAACACCATATATTTT

v_call: TRBV30
d_call: -
clone_size: -
j_call: TRBJ2-1
cdr3_aa: CAWSVLGGPRDNEQFF
cdr3_nt: TGTGCCTGGAGTGTACTAGGGGGACCTCGAGACAATGAGCAGTTCTTC

v_call: TRBV28
d_call: -
clone_size: -
j_call: TRBJ1-5
cdr3_aa: CASSSNLSGGNQPQHF
cdr3_nt: TGTGCCAGCAGTTCAAACCTATCAGGGGGCAATCAGCCCCAGCATTTT

v_call: TRBV10-3
d_call: TRBD1
clone_size: -
j_call: TRBJ2-6
cdr3_aa: CAISEGQGPISGANVLTF
cdr3_nt: TGTGCCATCAGTGAAGGACAGGGACCTATCTCTGGGGCCAACGTCCTGACTTTC

v_call: TRBV6-5
d_call: TRBD2
clone_size: -
j_call: TRBJ2-7
cdr3_aa: CASSVLAGASEQYF
cdr3_nt: TGTGCCAGCAGCGTATTAGCGGGAGCCAGCGAGCAGTACTTC

v_call: TRBV7-8
d_call: -
clone_size: -
j_call: TRBJ1-4
cdr3_aa: CASSVGALAGEKLFF
cdr3_nt: TGTGCCAGCAGCGTGGGCGCCTTGGCAGGTGAAAAACTGTTTTTT

v_call: TRBV28
d_call: -
clone_size: -
j_call: TRBJ1-2
cdr3_aa: CASSLSFIGGYTF
cdr3_nt: TGTGCCAGCAGTTTATCGTTTATTGGTGGCTACACCTTC

v_call: TRBV6-5
d_call: TRBD1
clone_size: -
j_call: TRBJ2-7
cdr3_aa: CASSYDRGPSYEQYF
cdr3_nt: TGTGCCAGCAGTTACGACAGGGGGCCCTCCTACGAGCAGTACTTC

v_call: TRBV10-3
d_call: TRBD2
clone_size: -
j_call: TRBJ2-2
cdr3_aa: CATSSGTSGRGTGELFF
cdr3_nt: TGTGCCACCAGTTCCGGGACTAGCGGGAGGGGCACCGGGGAGCTGTTTTTT

v_call: TRBV19
d_call: TRBD1
clone_size: -
j_call: TRBJ1-5
cdr3_aa: CASSIPTTGTSSNQPQHF
cdr3_nt: TGTGCCAGTAGTATCCCAACGACAGGGACGAGTAGCAATCAGCCCCAGCATTTT

v_call: TRBV7-9
d_call: -
clone_size: -
j_call: TRBJ1-2
cdr3_aa: CASSLGDAGGYTF
cdr3_nt: TGTGCCAGCAGCTTAGGGGACGCAGGAGGCTACACCTTC

v_call: TRBV7-3
d_call: -
clone_size: -
j_call: TRBJ2-5
cdr3_aa: CASSLRRNQETQYF
cdr3_nt: TGTGCCAGCAGCTTACGACGTAACCAAGAGACCCAGTACTTC

v_call: TRBV2
d_call: -
clone_size: -
j_call: TRBJ1-2
cdr3_aa: CASSDVGRYNYGYTF
cdr3_nt: TGTGCCAGCAGTGATGTCGGCAGATACAACTATGGCTACACCTTC

v_call: TRBV28
d_call: -
clone_size: -
j_call: TRBJ1-1
cdr3_aa: CASSSRGTSTEAFF
cdr3_nt: TGTGCCAGCAGTTCGCGCGGGACATCCACTGAAGCTTTCTTT

v_call: TRBV6-5
d_call: TRBD1
clone_size: -
j_call: TRBJ1-5
cdr3_aa: CASSRSGQGDQPQHF
cdr3_nt: TGTGCCAGCAGTAGATCAGGACAGGGAGATCAGCCCCAGCATTTT

v_call: TRBV18
d_call: TRBD2
clone_size: -
j_call: TRBJ2-3
cdr3_aa: CASSPPGLDAQYF
cdr3_nt: TGTGCCAGCTCACCCCCCGGACTAGATGCGCAGTATTTT

v_call: TRBV30
d_call: TRBD2
clone_size: -
j_call: TRBJ2-1
cdr3_aa: CAWSTKGASGRNEQFF
cdr3_nt: TGTGCCTGGAGTACTAAAGGGGCTAGCGGGAGGAATGAGCAGTTCTTC

v_call: TRBV9
d_call: -
clone_size: -
j_call: TRBJ1-3
cdr3_aa: CASSVDPQGVSGNTIYF
cdr3_nt: TGTGCCAGCAGCGTAGACCCCCAGGGCGTCTCTGGAAACACCATATATTTT

v_call: TRBV7-9
d_call: -
clone_size: -
j_call: TRBJ1-2
cdr3_aa: CASSSYRAHGYTF
cdr3_nt: TGTGCCAGCAGCTCGTACAGGGCTCATGGCTACACCTTC

v_call: TRBV21-1
d_call: -
clone_size: -
j_call: TRBJ1-4
cdr3_aa: CASSRRTGELSNEKLFF
cdr3_nt: TGTGCCAGCAGCAGACGGACAGGGGAGCTATCTAATGAAAAACTGTTTTTT

v_call: TRBV7-3
d_call: TRBD1
clone_size: -
j_call: TRBJ1-1
cdr3_aa: CASSRSGTGNTEAFF
cdr3_nt: TGTGCCAGCAGCAGATCCGGGACAGGGAACACTGAAGCTTTCTTT

v_call: TRBV4-1
d_call: -
clone_size: -
j_call: TRBJ2-7
cdr3_aa: CASSQDQGSHREQYF
cdr3_nt: TGCGCCAGCAGCCAAGATCAGGGGTCACACCGGGAGCAGTACTTC

v_call: TRBV5-1
d_call: TRBD2
clone_size: -
j_call: TRBJ2-1
cdr3_aa: CASSLELAGHNEQFF
cdr3_nt: TGCGCCAGCAGCTTGGAACTAGCGGGGCACAATGAGCAGTTCTTC

v_call: TRBV6-6
d_call: -
clone_size: -
j_call: TRBJ2-4
cdr3_aa: CASTGQGSGAVVQYF
cdr3_nt: TGTGCCAGCACCGGACAGGGTAGCGGGGCGGTCGTTCAGTACTTC

v_call: TRBV7-9
d_call: -
clone_size: -
j_call: TRBJ1-4
cdr3_aa: CASSLGGAMNEKLFF
cdr3_nt: TGTGCCAGCAGCTTAGGAGGGGCTATGAATGAAAAACTGTTTTTT

v_call: TRBV7-9
d_call: -
clone_size: few
j_call: TRBJ1-2
cdr3_aa: CASSFGQNYGYTF
cdr3_nt: TGTGCCAGCAGCTTCGGACAGAACTATGGCTACACCTTC

v_call: TRBV30
d_call: TRBD2
clone_size: -
j_call: TRBJ2-3
cdr3_aa: CAWKKREDLPDTQYF
cdr3_nt: TGTGCCTGGAAAAAGCGGGAGGACTTGCCAGATACGCAGTATTTT

v_call: TRBV6-1
d_call: TRBD1
clone_size: -
j_call: TRBJ2-1
cdr3_aa: CASRSVTGGIDEQFF
cdr3_nt: TGTGCCAGCAGGTCGGTGACAGGGGGCATCGATGAGCAGTTCTTC

v_call: TRBV28
d_call: TRBD1
clone_size: -
j_call: TRBJ1-1
cdr3_aa: CASSLLPGQGITEAFF
cdr3_nt: TGTGCCAGCAGTTTATTACCGGGACAGGGGATCACTGAAGCTTTCTTT

v_call: TRBV28
d_call: -
clone_size: -
j_call: TRBJ2-5
cdr3_aa: CASVGAGKQETQYF
cdr3_nt: TGTGCCAGCGTGGGGGCGGGGAAACAAGAGACCCAGTACTTC

v_call: TRBV27
d_call: TRBD1
clone_size: few
j_call: TRBJ1-1
cdr3_aa: CASRTTGEGRTEAFF
cdr3_nt: TGTGCCAGCAGGACGACAGGGGAAGGGCGTACTGAAGCTTTCTTT